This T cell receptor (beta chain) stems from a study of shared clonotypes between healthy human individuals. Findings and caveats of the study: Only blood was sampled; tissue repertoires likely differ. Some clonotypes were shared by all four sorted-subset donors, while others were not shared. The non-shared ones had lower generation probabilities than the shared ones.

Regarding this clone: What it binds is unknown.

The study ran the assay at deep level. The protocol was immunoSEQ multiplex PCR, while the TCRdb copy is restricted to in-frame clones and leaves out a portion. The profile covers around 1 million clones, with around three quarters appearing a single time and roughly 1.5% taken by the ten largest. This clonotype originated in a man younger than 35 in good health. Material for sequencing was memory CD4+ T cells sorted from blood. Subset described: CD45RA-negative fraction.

The CDR3 loop is CATSRSAGGRGPYTEAFF. The CDR3 DNA reads TGTGCCACCAGCAGGTCCGCGGGTGGCAGGGGGCCGTATACTGAAGCTTTCTTT. J is TRBJ1-1 and V is TRBV15; 8 nucleotides align to TRBD1. The CDR3 spans 18 residues. Germline values: CDR1 LNHNV, CDR2 YYDKDF (reference sequence). The trim removed 3 bases at V and 5 bases at J, leaving 17 bases unmatched.